The source of this T cell receptor beta chain is a study of blood T cells in healthy people across ages (dated by TCRdb to between 2015 and 2016). For the wider study: Template switching captured roughly one uniquely barcoded TCR beta cDNA molecule per two T cells in model experiments. Using the same blood draw, the study looked at two additional independent replicas of 1 million unique cDNA reads for two donors, one aged 18 to 30 and the other aged 80 or older. To avoid experimental bias, donors of different ages were distributed randomly across sequencing lanes. To track age-related changes in TCR beta repertoire diversity, the study relied on deep sequencing normalized with unique cDNA molecular identifiers. The donors were divided into four age groups: young (average approximately 17 years), middle-aged (approximately 39), aged (roughly 66) and long-lived (roughly 82).

The library was built by means of 5' RACE. The run used an Illumina HiSeq 2500. A second PCR of about 7 to 12 cycles was run with a J-beta primer mix and a sample-barcoded 5' primer. A unique molecular identifier was introduced onto each TCR beta cDNA molecule by a template-switch 5' adaptor carrying 12 random nucleotides. Each sample yielded at least 3 million CDR3-containing paired-end reads. All of the RNA was converted into first-strand cDNA using the Mint cDNA synthesis kit, with a TRBC-specific oligonucleotide serving as the primer. After uracil-DNA glycosylase treatment, a first 18-cycle PCR used universal primers M1SS and BC2_uni_R on all cDNA. As for how the authors treated the data: Normalization of each sample was performed by random selection of 1 million high-quality reads, each carrying a distinct molecular identifier. Reads with shared molecular identifiers were discarded instead of being binned into consensus sequences. MiTCR, run with a Q25 quality threshold and the strictest error-elimination algorithm, handled CDR3 identification, clonotype clustering and error correction. A nonparametric unseen species model with Euler transformation was used to estimate lower-bound total TCR beta diversity. TCRdb trimmed the raw reads at Q25, called clones with MiXCR and kept productive beta chains. Each record represents a unique CDR3 protein, reported with the most common genes and DNA among its rows. TCRdb's processing, not the authors', yielded these V and J calls. The sample table lists about 580,000 distinct CDR3 sequences, roughly 43% of them with a count of one. The ten largest clones add up to 20% to 25% of the sample.

What the research found in general, with its limitations: The CMV infection status of donors was not known, potentially confounding age-related changes in expanded clonotypes. Estimates of total diversity from one million sequenced T cells were regarded as lower bounds and underestimates. Compared with the aged group, the long-lived group had more naive CD4+ T cells, fewer expanded clones and increased TCR diversity, suggesting age selection. Observed TCR beta diversity correlated strongly with the percentage of naive T cells measured by flow cytometry. Observed TCR beta diversity per million T cells fell roughly linearly with age, and a significant reduction was already apparent by age about 43. Since profiling was done on bulk unsorted PBMCs, naive and antigen-experienced compartments could not be conclusively compared.

CDR1 and CDR2, looked up from the germline V gene (reference sequence), are DFQATT and SNEGSKA. From cysteine to phenylalanine, the CDR3 is 15 amino acids long. Only CDR3 DNA is held: 45 bases, read in frame from base 1. V is cut back by 4 bases and J by 3 bases, with 7 bases in the junction unmatched. This clonotype was observed a few times. No cognate antigen has been identified for it. Nothing much larger sits one base from this clone, and base qualities are not available. Donors were 35 to 40 systemically healthy Caucasian individuals from Russia aged roughly 6 to 95 years. Each donor gave ten milliliters of peripheral blood, collected into EDTA-treated Vacutainer tubes. Ficoll-Paque density-gradient centrifugation was used to isolate PBMCs, with at least 6.5 million per sample. Total RNA was extracted from PBMCs with Trizol reagent, with at least 5 micrograms obtained per sample. The percentages of naive CD45RAhigh/CD27high T cells were determined by flow cytometry on a PBMC aliquot from every donor.

The chain couples TRBV20-1 to TRBJ2-1, with TRBD2 matching 9 junction bases. Sequencing was performed on blood. The receptor comes from a man older than 75 in good health. The DNA sequence is as follows: TGCAGTGCTAAGCCCCTAGCGGGATACTACAATGAGCAGTTCTTC. This yields the protein CSAKPLAGYYNEQFF.